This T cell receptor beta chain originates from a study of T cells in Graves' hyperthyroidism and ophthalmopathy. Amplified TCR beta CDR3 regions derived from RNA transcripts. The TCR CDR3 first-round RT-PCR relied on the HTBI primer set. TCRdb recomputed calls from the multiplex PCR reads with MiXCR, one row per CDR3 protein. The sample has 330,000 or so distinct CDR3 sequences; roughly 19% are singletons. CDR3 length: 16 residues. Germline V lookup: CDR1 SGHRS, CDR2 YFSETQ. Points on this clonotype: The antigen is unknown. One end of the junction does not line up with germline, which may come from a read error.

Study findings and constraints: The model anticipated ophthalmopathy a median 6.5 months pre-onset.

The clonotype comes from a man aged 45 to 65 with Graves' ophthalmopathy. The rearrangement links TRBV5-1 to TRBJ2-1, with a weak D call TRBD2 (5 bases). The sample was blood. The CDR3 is CASSLDGVWTYNGQFF. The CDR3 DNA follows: TGCGCCAGCAGCTTGGACGGGGTCTGGACCTACAATGGGCAGTTCTTC.